The 18 T cell receptor beta chains below all came from one sample that was sequenced in a study of Ad26.COV2.S vaccination and SARS-CoV-2 variants. Treatment of the sample: some 19 received Ad26.COV2.S at low or high dose, single or two shots; 5 received placebo; per-sample allocation not given. Collection of samples fell on day 63 after the first vaccine or placebo injection. Assay used: immunoSEQ multiplex PCR; TCRdb lists only in-frame clones, some missing. The table has hundreds of thousands of clones, around 87% seen once; the top ten hold approximately 3.3%. The sequencing here drew on peripheral blood, taken in a trial of Ad26.COV2.S vaccine versus placebo. The receptors stem from a person between 18 and 65 years old who received the Ad26.COV2.S COVID-19 vaccine or a placebo.

The chain employs TRBV2 and TRBJ1-2; D ambiguous. Trimming took 3 bases from V and 4 from J, leaving 12 bases between them. The CDR3 is 14 amino acids. Germline CDR1 and CDR2: SNHLY and FYNNEI. CDR3 loop: CASSDGRTRYGYTF. The CDR3 nucleotides read TGTGCCAGCAGTGACGGACGGACCCGCTATGGCTACACCTTC. The full variable domain, its missing parts supplied by reference TRBV2 and TRBJ1-2, is EPEVTQTPSHQVTQMGQEVILRCVPISNHLYFYWYRQILGQKVEFLVSFYNNEISEKSEIFDDQFSVERPDGSNFTLKIRSTKLEDSAMYFCASSDGRTRYGYTFGSGTRLTVV.

The rearrangement uses TRBV5-1 and TRBJ1-1; D is unresolved. The ends were cut back, 0 bases at V and 4 bases at J, with 13 bases in the middle. The germline gives CDR1 SGHRS, CDR2 YFSETQ. The CDR3 loop spans 15 amino acids. Written as DNA, the CDR3 is TGCGCCAGCAGCTTGGAGGGCAGGAAGGGCACTGAAGCTTTCTTT. Its translation is CASSLEGRKGTEAFF.

V usage is TRBV6-5 and J usage is TRBJ2-5, with a possible D match to TRBD1 (6 bases). The germline gives CDR1 MNHEY, CDR2 SVGAGI. The CDR3 has 14 amino acids. The V end was cut by 5 bases, the J end by 2 bases, with 12 bases between. The CDR3 DNA is TGTGCCAGCAGTCCGCAGGGGTGGCAAGAGACCCAGTACTTC. Protein: CASSPQGWQETQYF.

The chain carries TRBV7-3 and TRBJ2-3; 12 bases map to TRBD2. The germline V gene has CDR1 SGHTA and CDR2 FQGTGA. J was trimmed by 7 bases and V by 5 bases; bases with no gene match: 4. This CDR3 region has 14 residues. The CDR3 nucleotides are TGTGCCAGCAGCCTAGCGGGGGGGCCCTATACGCAGTATTTT. Amino acid sequence: CASSLAGGPYTQYF.

The rearrangement joins TRBV30 to TRBJ2-3, with TRBD2 as a possible D gene (6 bases). The CDR3 loop spans 14 amino acids. Germline-derived CDR1 and CDR2 are GTSNPN and SVGIG (reference sequence). Trimming took 5 bases from V and 0 from J, leaving 12 bases between them. The CDR3 loop is CAWRRGLSTDTQYF. CDR3 nucleotides: TGTGCCTGGCGGCGGGGCCTCAGCACAGATACGCAGTATTTT.

The rearrangement joins TRBV29-1 to TRBJ2-3, with D possibly being TRBD1 (5 bases). This CDR3 spans 15 amino acids. V shed 4 bases and J shed 1 base, with 15 bases lying between them. Looked up from germline, CDR1 is SQVTM and CDR2 is ANQGSEA. The CDR3 coding sequence is TGCAGCGTTGTAGGGGCCTTTTGGGGCACAGATACGCAGTATTTT. Translation gives CSVVGAFWGTDTQYF.

The V call is TRBV28, the J call TRBJ2-7, with D perhaps TRBD1 or TRBD2 (5 bases each). The V end was cut by 7 bases, the J end by 0 bases, with 13 bases between. This CDR3 contains 14 residues. Per the germline V gene, CDR1 is MDHEN and CDR2 is SYDVKM. CDR3 DNA sequence: TGTGCCAGCATTGGTACGGGGCTCTCCTACGAGCAGTACTTC. Residues: CASIGTGLSYEQYF.

V gene TRBV7-2 combines with J gene TRBJ1-6; no clear D gene. Germline V gene data show CDR1 as SGHTA and CDR2 as FQGNSA. The CDR3 length is 15 residues. With 5 bases removed from V and 9 bases from J, the gap between germline ends came to 17 bases. CDR3 amino acids: CASSPWEAISSPLHF. The CDR3 nucleotides read TGTGCCAGCAGCCCCTGGGAGGCAATTTCTTCACCCCTCCACTTT.

This chain joins TRBV5-1 and TRBJ2-6; D may match TRBD1 or TRBD2 (5 bases each). CDR1 is SGHRS, CDR2 YFSETQ, per germline. With 0 bases removed from V and 0 bases from J, the gap between germline ends came to 13 bases. The CDR3 totals 18 residues. CDR3 sequence: CASSLDLGPSSGANVLTF. CDR3 DNA: TGCGCCAGCAGCTTGGATCTGGGACCGAGCTCTGGGGCCAACGTCCTGACTTTC.

V gene TRBV2 combines with J gene TRBJ1-1, with D unresolved. Germline CDR1 SNHLY, CDR2 FYNNEI. The V and J ends lost 3 bases and 7 bases respectively, with 12 bases between them. There are 13 residues in the CDR3. Here the CDR3 reads CASSDWSRIEAFF. The DNA for the CDR3 is TGTGCCAGCAGTGATTGGAGTCGAATTGAAGCTTTCTTT.

This clone was recorded once. This chain connects TRBV12-3 or TRBV12-4 to TRBJ1-1; D is undetermined. Trimming shortened V by 6 bases and J by 8 bases, and 13 bases separated the two germline ends. The CDR3 covers 12 residues. The CDR3 DNA reads TGTGCCAGCAGGCTACAATGGGAAGAAGCTTTCTTT. Its translation: CASRLQWEEAFF.

The CDR3 DNA follows: TGTGCTGGACAGGGGGCCTCTGGAAACACCATATATTTT. Amino acid sequence: CAGQGASGNTIYF. The V and J genes are TRBV10-3 and TRBJ1-3; 11 bases fit TRBD1. The germline V gene encodes CDR1 ENHRY and CDR2 SYGVKD. The CDR3 runs 13 residues.

This clone was seen only once. V and J are TRBV3-1 (or the pseudogene TRBV3-2) and TRBJ1-1, with D unclear. With 2 bases removed from V and 4 bases from J, the gap between germline ends came to 14 bases. This CDR3 spans 15 amino acids. Germline V gene lookup returns CDR1 LGHDT and CDR2 YNNKEL (reference sequence). CDR3 DNA: TGTGCCAGCAGCCAATCTCCCCAAAGTTCCACTGAAGCTTTCTTT. This sequence encodes CASSQSPQSSTEAFF.

This clone came up a few times. The chain joins TRBV5-1 to TRBJ1-2; D remains unclear. V was shortened by 1 base and J by 4 bases, with 11 bases between the two germline ends. Germline loops: CDR1 SGHRS, CDR2 YFSETQ. There are 14 residues in the CDR3. DNA for the CDR3: TGCGCCAGCAGCTTGACATACCTCACCTATGGCTACACCTTC. Translation gives CASSLTYLTYGYTF. Full variable domain (rest looked up from reference TRBV5-1 and TRBJ1-2): KAGVTQTPRYLIKTRGQQVTLSCSPISGHRSVSWYQQTPGQGLQFLFEYFSETQRNKGNFPGRFSGRQFSNSRSEMNVSTLELGDSALYLCASSLTYLTYGYTFGSGTRLTVV.

This chain connects TRBV5-4 to TRBJ1-4; no definite D call. CDR3 length: 16 amino acids. Deletions cut 1 base from V and 0 bases from J, with 10 bases between. CDR1 is SGHNT, CDR2 YYREEE, per germline (reference sequence). In DNA, the CDR3 is TGTGCCAGCAGCTTGAGGGCAGGCGCAACTAATGAAAAACTGTTTTTT. Its protein product is CASSLRAGATNEKLFF.

The chain is built from TRBV2 and TRBJ2-7, with a possible D match to TRBD2 (5 bases). V was shortened by 2 bases and J by 6 bases, with 11 bases between the two germline ends. CDR1 and CDR2 from the germline V gene are SNHLY and FYNNEI. There are 13 residues in the CDR3. The CDR3 sequence: CASSETSAGEQYF. In DNA, the CDR3 is TGTGCCAGCAGTGAAACGTCGGCGGGCGAGCAGTACTTC.

The chain joins TRBV11-3 to TRBJ2-3; D is ambiguous. Per germline, CDR1 SGHNT and CDR2 YENEEA. The CDR3 loop spans 14 amino acids. Trimming shortened V by 2 bases and J by 2 bases, and 8 bases separated the two germline ends. CDR3 protein: CASSLTGHTDTQYF. In DNA, the CDR3 is TGTGCCAGCAGCTTAACCGGCCACACAGATACGCAGTATTTT.

The V gene is TRBV5-1, the J gene TRBJ1-2; D is perhaps TRBD1 (6 bases). Trimming took 7 bases from V and 4 from J, leaving 11 bases between them. The CDR3 spans 12 residues. Germline V lookup: CDR1 SGHRS, CDR2 YFSETQ. Written as DNA, the CDR3 is TGCGCCAGCCGACAGGACTTCTATGGCTACACCTTC. It is translated as CASRQDFYGYTF.